This T cell receptor beta chain comes out of a study of patients and donors after allogeneic stem cell transplantation (TCRdb year 2020). As to this clonotype: The antigen it recognizes is unknown. Per-base qualities were not stored, and no clone one base away is much larger.

V is shortened by 0 bases, J by 0 bases, and the region joining them spans 15 bases. The CDR3 covers 17 residues, taking in both the cysteine and the phenylalanine. The sequence is cut down to CDR3 DNA, 51 bases in frame from base 1. Sequences SGHRS (CDR1) and YFSETQ (CDR2) are obtained from the germline V gene. Libraries were built with RT-PCR. Sequencer: NextSeq 550. TCRdb redid the processing of the public reads, applying fastp at Q25 and MiXCR, and retained in-frame beta chains. Each record represents a unique CDR3 protein, reported with the most common genes and DNA among its rows. This sample holds approximately 150,000 distinct CDR3 sequences; about a quarter were observed only once. The top ten constitute roughly 26% of the sample.

The rearrangement combines TRBV5-1 with TRBJ1-2; no D gene can be assigned with confidence. The source of this sequence is a human donor who was either an allogeneic HSCT recipient or a stem cell or donor lymphocyte infusion donor (not recorded which). It is not recorded whose cells these are; they may come from a transplant donor. Sample: blood, either unsorted or a sorted T cell fraction (not recorded which). In nucleotides, the sequence is TGCGCCAGCAGCTTGGACCCACGGGAGGGAGCTAACTATGGCTACACCTTC. This yields the protein CASSLDPREGANYGYTF.